Reported below is one T cell receptor (beta chain). There is no known antigen for this receptor. No per-base quality is available; no much larger clone lies one base away. One collaborating source in Seattle enrolled patients while the patients were actively infected and followed the patients over time throughout the course of disease. The collaborating institutions used their own protocols to collect whole blood in K2EDTA tubes. For TCRbeta analysis, collaborator samples were shipped as frozen whole blood, as isolated PBMCs, or as DNA extracted from either sample type. CDR1 SEHNR and CDR2 FQNEAQ were looked up in the germline V gene (reference sequence). The CDR3 holds 17 amino acids from the cysteine to the phenylalanine. The only DNA kept is the CDR3, 51 bases in frame from the first base. Relative to germline, V is missing 3 bases and J is missing 1 base, with 10 bases of the junction outside any gene match.

The data are from a study of blood T cell repertoires in COVID-19 (TCRdb year 2020). Some background on the complete study: Samples from collaborators originated in the United States, Italy and Spain and spanned both the acute and convalescent phases of COVID-19. The material from the prospective study consisted of cDNA or gDNA derived from T cells, B-cell-depleted T cells, or PBMCs. The dataset comprised deeply sampled blood TCRbeta repertoires from subjects exposed to, actively infected with, or recovered from COVID-19. The repertoires were released in a freely available public database meant as a resource for research on the immune response to SARS-CoV-2. Samples came from the ongoing ImmuneRACE study (first 160 participants) plus 1,254 subjects from 6 global collaborators. A de-identified subject ID, COVID-19 status, age in years and sex were almost always included in the sample metadata. Where available, HLA class I and class II types were obtained from metadata supplied by the sample provider rather than from assay-based typing. Beyond this particular receptor, the publication reports: The quantity of clinical and demographic metadata differed by source and by participant and was supplied without curation.

TCRbeta CDR3 regions were amplified from genomic DNA by means of the immunoSEQ Assay, a bias-controlled multiplex PCR. The original pipeline was this. Nucleated cell counts per sample were estimated from amplification of reference gene primers within the assay. Sequence reads were collapsed and filtered to measure the absolute abundance of every unique TCRbeta CDR3 rearrangement. For each sample, productive Simpson clonality was calculated by taking the square root of Simpson's diversity index across productive rearrangements. TCRdb mirrors the immuneACCESS table, restricted to in-frame sequences. Some clones are absent from its copies; in checked studies, under half trace to an unresolved V gene, and the reason for the others is unknown. The V and J calls and the clone size are those of that table, but D and trimming were determined from the DNA. The sample profile shows 350,000 to 450,000 clones; roughly 86% of them were found once. Roughly 2% of the sample is in the top ten clones.

The specimen was peripheral blood. The receptor was derived from a woman in her fifties or sixties with COVID-19, enrolled during active disease. The chain links TRBV7-9 with TRBJ2-5, and TRBD2 matches 8 of the central bases. The sequenced DNA is TGTGCCAGCAGCTTTGGTTCGGCCGGGAGGGTCCAAGAGACCCAGTACTTC. Its protein product is CASSFGSAGRVQETQYF.